This T cell receptor (beta chain) was retrieved from a study of cytomegalovirus exposure and HLA in healthy donors. 60 Vbeta and 13 Jbeta primers were used in PCR. Produced via immunoSEQ multiplex PCR; TCRdb's table is partial and in-frame only. This table has roughly 100,000 clones, around three quarters appearing once. Regarding the study as a whole: In a later analysis, across HLA loci, associated TCR counts were highest for DRB1, lowest for HLA-C.

As regards this clone: The antigen remains undetermined.

The CDR3 runs 13 residues. Germline values: CDR1 MNHEY, CDR2 SMNVEV (reference sequence). V lost 0 bases and J lost 3, with 6 bases in between. Sequenced input: PBMCs. This TCR was recovered from a boy younger than 18 in good health and CMV-seronegative. This chain links TRBV27 with TRBJ2-7, with D uncertain. CDR3 sequence: CASSLSGFYEQYF. Here the CDR3 DNA reads TGTGCCAGCAGTTTATCCGGTTTCTACGAGCAGTACTTC.